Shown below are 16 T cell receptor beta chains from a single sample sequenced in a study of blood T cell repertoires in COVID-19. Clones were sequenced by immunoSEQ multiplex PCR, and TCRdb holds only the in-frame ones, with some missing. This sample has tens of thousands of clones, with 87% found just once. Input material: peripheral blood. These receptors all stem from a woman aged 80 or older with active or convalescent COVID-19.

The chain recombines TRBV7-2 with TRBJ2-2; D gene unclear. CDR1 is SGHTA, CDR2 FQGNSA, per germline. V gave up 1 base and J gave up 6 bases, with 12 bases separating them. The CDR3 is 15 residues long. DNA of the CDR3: TGTGCCAGCAGCTTAGACAGAAGCATATCCGGGGAGCTGTTTTTT. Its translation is CASSLDRSISGELFF.

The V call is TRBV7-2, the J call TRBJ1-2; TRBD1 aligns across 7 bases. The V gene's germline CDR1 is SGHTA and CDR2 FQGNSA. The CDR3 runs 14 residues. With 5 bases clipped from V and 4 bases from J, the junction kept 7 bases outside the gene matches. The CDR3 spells CASSEQGQSYGYTF. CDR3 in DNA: TGTGCCAGCAGCGAACAGGGACAGAGCTATGGCTACACCTTC.

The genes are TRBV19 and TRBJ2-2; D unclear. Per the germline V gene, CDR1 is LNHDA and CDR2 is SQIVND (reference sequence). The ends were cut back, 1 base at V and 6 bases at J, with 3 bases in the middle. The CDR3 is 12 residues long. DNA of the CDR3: TGTGCCAGTAGTATAGCCGCCGGGGAGCTGTTTTTT. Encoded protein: CASSIAAGELFF.

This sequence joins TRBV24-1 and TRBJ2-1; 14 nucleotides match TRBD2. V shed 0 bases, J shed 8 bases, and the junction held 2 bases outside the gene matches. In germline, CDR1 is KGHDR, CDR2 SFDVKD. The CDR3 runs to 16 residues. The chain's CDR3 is CATSDLRLAGGDEQFF. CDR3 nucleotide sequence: TGTGCCACCAGTGATTTGCGACTAGCGGGGGGGGATGAGCAGTTCTTC.

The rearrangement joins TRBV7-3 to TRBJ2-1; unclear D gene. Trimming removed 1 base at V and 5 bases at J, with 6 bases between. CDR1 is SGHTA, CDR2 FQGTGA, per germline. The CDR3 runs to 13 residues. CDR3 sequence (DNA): TGTGCCAGCAGCTTAAGTGGGCACAATGAGCAGTTCTTC. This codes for CASSLSGHNEQFF.

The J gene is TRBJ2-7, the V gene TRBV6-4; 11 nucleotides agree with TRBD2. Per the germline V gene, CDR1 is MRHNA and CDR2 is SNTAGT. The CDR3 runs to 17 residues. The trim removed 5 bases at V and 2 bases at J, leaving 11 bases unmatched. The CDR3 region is CASSPNLAGGPPYEQYF. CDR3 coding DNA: TGTGCCAGCAGTCCGAATCTAGCGGGAGGCCCCCCCTACGAGCAGTACTTC.

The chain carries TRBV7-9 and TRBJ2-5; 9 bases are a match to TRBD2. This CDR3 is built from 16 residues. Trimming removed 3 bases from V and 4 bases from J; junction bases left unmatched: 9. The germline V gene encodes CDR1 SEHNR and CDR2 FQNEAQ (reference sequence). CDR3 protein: CASSLGGGGAPETQYF. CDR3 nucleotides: TGTGCCAGCAGCTTGGGCGGCGGGGGGGCTCCAGAGACCCAGTACTTC.

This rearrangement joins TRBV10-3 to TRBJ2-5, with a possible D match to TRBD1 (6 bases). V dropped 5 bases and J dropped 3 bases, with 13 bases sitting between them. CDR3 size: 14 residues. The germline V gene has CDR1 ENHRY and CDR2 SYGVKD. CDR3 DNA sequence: TGTGCCATCAGTTCTCAGGGGCGTGAAGAGACCCAGTACTTC. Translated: CAISSQGREETQYF.

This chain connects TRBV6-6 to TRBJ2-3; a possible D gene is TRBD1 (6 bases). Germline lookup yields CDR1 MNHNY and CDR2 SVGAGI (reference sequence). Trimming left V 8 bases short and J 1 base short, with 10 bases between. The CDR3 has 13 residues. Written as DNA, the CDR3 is TGTGCCAGCGGCAGGACAGGCACAGATACGCAGTATTTT. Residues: CASGRTGTDTQYF.

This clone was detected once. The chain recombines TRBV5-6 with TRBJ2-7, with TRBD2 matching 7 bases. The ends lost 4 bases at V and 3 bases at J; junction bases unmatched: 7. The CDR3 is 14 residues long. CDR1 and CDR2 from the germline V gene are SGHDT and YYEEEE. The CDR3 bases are TGTGCCAGCAGCCCGGGGGGTTCGTTCTACGAGCAGTACTTC. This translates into CASSPGGSFYEQYF.

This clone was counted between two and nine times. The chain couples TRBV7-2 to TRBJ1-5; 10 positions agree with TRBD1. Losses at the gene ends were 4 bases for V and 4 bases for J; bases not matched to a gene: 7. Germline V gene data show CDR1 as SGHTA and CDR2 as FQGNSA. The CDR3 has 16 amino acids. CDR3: CASSSPGTGANQPQHF. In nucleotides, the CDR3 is TGTGCCAGCAGCTCCCCGGGGACAGGGGCGAATCAGCCCCAGCATTTT.

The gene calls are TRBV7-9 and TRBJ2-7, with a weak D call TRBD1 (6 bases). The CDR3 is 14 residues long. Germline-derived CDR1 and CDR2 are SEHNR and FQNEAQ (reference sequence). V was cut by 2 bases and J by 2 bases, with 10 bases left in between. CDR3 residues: CASSLSQGPYEQYF. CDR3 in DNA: TGTGCCAGCAGCTTAAGTCAGGGGCCCTACGAGCAGTACTTC.

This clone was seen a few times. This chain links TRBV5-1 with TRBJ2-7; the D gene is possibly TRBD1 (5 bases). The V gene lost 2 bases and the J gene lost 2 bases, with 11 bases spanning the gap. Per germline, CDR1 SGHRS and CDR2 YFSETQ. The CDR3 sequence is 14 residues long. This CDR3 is CASSFTGPAYEQYF. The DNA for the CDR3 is TGCGCCAGCAGCTTCACAGGCCCGGCCTACGAGCAGTACTTC.

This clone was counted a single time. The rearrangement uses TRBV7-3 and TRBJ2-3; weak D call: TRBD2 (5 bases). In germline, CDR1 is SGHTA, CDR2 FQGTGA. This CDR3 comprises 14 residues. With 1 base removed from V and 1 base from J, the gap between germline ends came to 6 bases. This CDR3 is CASSLKAGTDTQYF. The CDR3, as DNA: TGTGCCAGCAGCTTAAAAGCGGGCACAGATACGCAGTATTTT.

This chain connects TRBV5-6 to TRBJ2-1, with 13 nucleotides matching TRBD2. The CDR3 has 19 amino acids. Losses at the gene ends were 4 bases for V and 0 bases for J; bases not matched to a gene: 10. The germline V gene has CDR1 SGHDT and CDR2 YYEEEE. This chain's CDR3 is CASSRRTSGGLRSYNEQFF. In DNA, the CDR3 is TGTGCCAGCAGCAGACGGACTAGCGGGGGATTACGCTCCTACAATGAGCAGTTCTTC.

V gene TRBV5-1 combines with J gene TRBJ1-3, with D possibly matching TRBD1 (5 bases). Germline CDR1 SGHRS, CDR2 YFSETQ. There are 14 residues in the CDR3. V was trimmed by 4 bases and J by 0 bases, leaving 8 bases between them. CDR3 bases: TGCGCCAGCAGCGATCAGGGCTCTGGAAACACCATATATTTT. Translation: CASSDQGSGNTIYF.